This note documents a single TCR beta chain sequence. Repertoires were generated with immunoSEQ multiplex PCR, while TCRdb's copy carries only in-frame clones and drops some. The sample yields roughly 2.5 million clones, more than 90% seen once. This entry is derived from a study of shared clonotypes between healthy human individuals. Among the donors, all were Caucasian adults who lived in Nashville, Tennessee. This CDR3 contains 16 residues. The ends lost 1 base at V and 3 bases at J; junction bases unmatched: 4. CDR1 SEHNR and CDR2 FQNEAQ come from the germline V gene (reference sequence). The receptor was derived from a man younger than 30 in good health. The genes are TRBV7-9 and TRBJ2-3; 10 nucleotides line up with TRBD1. Sequenced sample: naive CD4+ T cells sorted from blood. The subset here: CD45RA+ positively selected. The CDR3 sequence: CASSLETGQGTDTQYF. The CDR3 DNA is TGTGCCAGCAGCTTAGAGACGGGACAGGGGACAGATACGCAGTATTTT.